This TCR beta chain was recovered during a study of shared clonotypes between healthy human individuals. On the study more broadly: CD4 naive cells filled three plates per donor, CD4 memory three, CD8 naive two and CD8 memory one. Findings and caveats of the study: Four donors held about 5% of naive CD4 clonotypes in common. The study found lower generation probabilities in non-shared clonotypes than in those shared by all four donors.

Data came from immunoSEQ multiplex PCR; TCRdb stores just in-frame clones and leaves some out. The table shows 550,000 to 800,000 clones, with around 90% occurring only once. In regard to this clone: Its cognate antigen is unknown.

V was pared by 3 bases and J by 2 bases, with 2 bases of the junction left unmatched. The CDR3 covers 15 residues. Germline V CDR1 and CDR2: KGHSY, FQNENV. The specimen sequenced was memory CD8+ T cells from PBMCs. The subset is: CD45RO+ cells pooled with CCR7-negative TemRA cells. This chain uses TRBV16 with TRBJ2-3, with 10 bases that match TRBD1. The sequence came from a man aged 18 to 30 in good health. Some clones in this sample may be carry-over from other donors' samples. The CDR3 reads CASSQTGGNTDTQYF. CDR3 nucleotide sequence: TGTGCCAGCAGCCAGACAGGGGGCAACACAGATACGCAGTATTTT.